One sample yielded the 26 T cell receptor beta chains listed below, sequenced in a study of shared clonotypes between healthy human individuals. Data came from immunoSEQ multiplex PCR; TCRdb stores just in-frame clones and leaves some out. This table holds millions of clones, 80% to 95% found once. Sequenced material: naive CD4+ T cells from PBMCs. The subset is: CD45RA+ positively selected. These receptors were taken from a man aged 18 to 30 in good health. Some clones in this sample may be carry-over from other donors' samples.

The chain has TRBV7-3 and TRBJ2-1, with 7 positions matching TRBD2. V lost 0 bases and J lost 4; bases outside the gene matches: 6. Germline V gene lookup returns CDR1 SGHTA and CDR2 FQGTGA. The CDR3 runs 16 residues. The CDR3 nucleotides read TGTGCCAGCAGCTTAACGAGGCCTAGCGGATACAATGAGCAGTTCTTC. This sequence encodes CASSLTRPSGYNEQFF.

The chain uses TRBV6-1 and TRBJ1-2; D uncertain. Trimming took off 7 bases at V and 12 bases at J, with 15 bases between the two ends. The length of the CDR3 is 11 residues. Germline-derived CDR1 and CDR2 are MNHNS and SASEGT. CDR3: CASTINGENTF. The DNA for the CDR3 is TGTGCCAGCACAATAAATGGGGAGAACACCTTC.

The chain couples TRBV2 to TRBJ1-1; 8 bases map to TRBD1. The length of the CDR3 is 13 residues. Germline V gene sequence: CDR1 SNHLY, CDR2 FYNNEI. Losses at the gene ends were 10 bases for V and 4 bases for J; bases not matched to a gene: 8. Here the CDR3 reads CATRQGIITEAFF. The CDR3 DNA follows: TGTGCCACTAGACAGGGGATAATCACTGAAGCTTTCTTT. Variable domain in full (rest from reference TRBV2 and TRBJ1-1): EPEVTQTPSHQVTQMGQEVILRCVPISNHLYFYWYRQILGQKVEFLVSFYNNEISEKSEIFDDQFSVERPDGSNFTLKIRSTKLEDSAMYFCATRQGIITEAFFGQGTRLTVV.

The chain joins TRBV11-2 to TRBJ2-2; no firm D call. The CDR3 length is 15 residues. Germline V gives CDR1 SGHAT, CDR2 FQNNGV. The ends were cut back, 2 bases at V and 7 bases at J, with 14 bases in the middle. CDR3 sequence reads: CASSLRKHSRGELFF. The DNA for the CDR3 is TGTGCCAGCAGCTTACGGAAACACTCACGCGGGGAGCTGTTTTTT.

Regarding this clone: A read error may account for a junction end that differs from germline. J is TRBJ1-2 and V is TRBV5-1; D is undetermined. Germline CDR1 and CDR2: SGHRS and YFSETQ. There are 15 residues in the CDR3. The CDR3 is CASSLAVGISGNRIF. The CDR3 region has the DNA TGCGCCAGCAGCTTAGCTGTAGGCATTTCGGGCAATCGGATCTTC.

The count of this clone is one. The V gene is TRBV2, the J gene TRBJ2-7; 7 nucleotides align to TRBD2. The V gene end was trimmed by 5 bases and the J gene end by 2 bases; junction bases not matched to a gene: 9. The CDR3 runs 15 residues. CDR1 is SNHLY and CDR2 is FYNNEI in the germline V gene. CDR3 in DNA: TGTGCCAGCAGTCGGGGAGGGGCCAGACCCTACGAGCAGTACTTC. Protein product: CASSRGGARPYEQYF.

The chain has TRBV6-1 and TRBJ2-6, with 8 bases matching TRBD1. V was pared by 6 bases and J by 4 bases, with 5 bases of the junction left unmatched. The CDR3 spans 15 residues. Germline CDR1 and CDR2: MNHNS and SASEGT. The CDR3 region is CASRTGQGGANVLTF. The CDR3 DNA sequence: TGTGCCAGCAGGACCGGACAGGGCGGGGCCAACGTCCTGACTTTC.

This clone was seen once. The chain carries TRBV29-1 and TRBJ2-1, with 13 bases that match TRBD2. Per the germline V gene, CDR1 is SQVTM and CDR2 is ANQGSEA. The V and J ends lost 3 bases and 2 bases, in that order; junction bases with no gene match: 13. The CDR3 covers 19 residues. The CDR3 nucleotides read TGCAGCGTTGATATATGGACTAGCGGGAGTAGAGGCCCCTACAATGAGCAGTTCTTC. Translation gives CSVDIWTSGSRGPYNEQFF.

A single count supports this clone. This chain joins TRBV28 and TRBJ1-2, with 10 bases fitting TRBD1. After removal of 2 bases from V and 1 base from J, the junction contained 4 bases not matched to a gene. The CDR3 sequence is 16 residues long. Per the germline V gene, CDR1 is MDHEN and CDR2 is SYDVKM. As DNA, the CDR3 is TGTGCCAGCAGTTTACCCGGGACAGGGGATAACTATGGCTACACCTTC. This sequence encodes CASSLPGTGDNYGYTF.

In its sample, this clone was seen a few times. The chain combines TRBV5-8 with TRBJ1-1; 7 bases are a match to TRBD1. Germline CDR1 reads SGHTS; CDR2 reads YDEGEE. There are 14 residues in the CDR3. V lost 2 bases and J lost 6; bases outside the gene matches: 7. CDR3 nucleotide sequence: TGTGCCAGCAGCTTCACAGGGGAGGAGCCTGAAGCTTTCTTT. Protein: CASSFTGEEPEAFF.

This clone was observed a single time. V usage is TRBV27 and J usage is TRBJ2-1, with D perhaps TRBD2 (5 bases). From germline, CDR1 is MNHEY and CDR2 SMNVEV (reference sequence). CDR3 length: 16 residues. V shed 3 bases and J shed 2 bases, with 14 bases lying between them. CDR3 loop: CASSLFGGPPYNEQFF. CDR3 nucleotide sequence: TGTGCCAGCAGTTTGTTTGGCGGGCCCCCCTACAATGAGCAGTTCTTC.

On this clone itself: Other nucleotide sequences from this sample produce the same CDR3. The chain recombines TRBV28 with TRBJ1-5, with D unresolved. This CDR3 region has 12 residues. The V gene lost 2 bases and the J gene lost 5 bases, with 4 bases spanning the gap. Germline V gene data show CDR1 as MDHEN and CDR2 as SYDVKM. CDR3 nucleotides: TGTGCCAGCAGTTTACTGGATCAGCCCCAGCATTTT. Protein product: CASSLLDQPQHF.

The rearrangement joins TRBV14 to TRBJ2-7; D remains unclear. V lost 2 bases, J lost 3 bases, and 14 bases lay in between. Germline-derived CDR1 and CDR2 are SGHDN and FVKESK. The CDR3 sequence is 15 residues long. CDR3 protein: CASSQFMALSYEQYF. The CDR3 nucleotides are TGTGCCAGCAGCCAATTTATGGCATTGAGCTACGAGCAGTACTTC.

The chain combines TRBV4-2 with TRBJ2-1; 8 nucleotides align to TRBD2. The trim removed 0 bases at V and 8 bases at J, leaving 9 bases unmatched. Germline CDR1 is LGHNA and CDR2 is YNFKEQ. The length of the CDR3 is 16 residues. The CDR3 sequence: CASSQDLPGLGDEQFF. The CDR3, as DNA: TGTGCCAGCAGCCAAGATCTGCCGGGACTAGGCGATGAGCAGTTCTTC.

The chain has TRBV7-9 and TRBJ1-4; TRBD1 is a possible D gene (5 bases). V lost 6 bases and J lost 4, with 15 bases in between. In germline, CDR1 is SEHNR, CDR2 FQNEAQ (reference sequence). CDR3 length: 15 amino acids. The CDR3 reads CASSTRTTLNEKLFF. The CDR3 DNA reads as TGTGCCAGCAGTACAAGGACAACCCTTAATGAAAAACTGTTTTTT.

The chain links TRBV4-3 to TRBJ1-1, with D maybe TRBD1 (5 bases). Germline lookup yields CDR1 LGHNA and CDR2 YSLEER. CDR3 length: 16 residues. V was cut by 1 base and J by 0 bases, with 12 bases left in between. DNA for the CDR3: TGCGCCAGCAGCCAAGGGCGACAGTCGTTGAACACTGAAGCTTTCTTT. This translates into CASSQGRQSLNTEAFF.

The chain employs TRBV5-4 and TRBJ2-7; maybe TRBD2 (6 bases). This CDR3 comprises 15 residues. Trimming shortened V by 6 bases and J by 0 bases, and 16 bases separated the two germline ends. Germline V CDR1 and CDR2: SGHNT, YYREEE (reference sequence). The CDR3 sequence: CASTLGGVSSYEQYF. DNA of the CDR3: TGTGCCAGCACCCTAGGAGGGGTAAGCTCCTACGAGCAGTACTTC.

The chain recombines TRBV12-5 with TRBJ1-1, with D unresolved. Trimming stripped 7 bases from V and 0 bases from J, with 15 bases between. This CDR3 is 15 amino acids long. The germline V gene has CDR1 LGHNT and CDR2 FRNRAP. CDR3 DNA sequence: TGTGCTAGTGCCGCGTCCGGAGCCTTGAACACTGAAGCTTTCTTT. Amino acid sequence: CASAASGALNTEAFF.

This chain connects TRBV28 to TRBJ2-7; no clear D gene. The CDR3 spans 13 residues. Trimming shortened V by 2 bases and J by 8 bases, and 13 bases separated the two germline ends. Germline assignment: CDR1 MDHEN and CDR2 SYDVKM. The CDR3 is CASSLVSSAKQYF. The CDR3 DNA reads as TGTGCCAGCAGTTTAGTTTCTTCCGCCAAGCAGTACTTC.

Regarding this clone: The germline gene is not matched at one end of the junction; a read error may be the cause. The gene calls are TRBV7-2 and TRBJ2-2; weak D call: TRBD1 (6 bases). Germline CDR1 SGHTA, CDR2 FQGNSA. The CDR3 consists of 16 residues. CDR3 DNA sequence: TGTGCCAGCAGCTTAGTGGGACAAAAGAACACCGGGGAGCTGCTTTTT. As protein: CASSLVGQKNTGELLF. The variable domain in full, with the rest retrieved from reference TRBV7-2 and TRBJ2-2, is GAGVSQSPSNKVTEKGKDVELRCDPISGHTALYWYRQSLGQGLEFLIYFQGNSAPDKSGLPSDRFSAERTGGSVSTLTIQRTQQEDSAVYLCASSLVGQKNTGELLFGEGSRLTVL.

This chain's CDR3 is CASSLVGGITHNEQFF. CDR3 sequence (DNA): TGTGCCAGCAGCTTAGTAGGGGGGATTACACACAATGAGCAGTTCTTC. J is TRBJ2-1 and V is TRBV7-2, with D tentatively TRBD1 or TRBD2 (6 bases each). This CDR3 contains 16 residues. Germline CDR1 reads SGHTA; CDR2 reads FQGNSA. Trimming shortened V by 1 base and J by 5 bases, and 15 bases separated the two germline ends.

The sample holds one count of this clone. This chain connects TRBV29-1 to TRBJ2-1; D unclear. Germline CDR1 and CDR2: SQVTM and ANQGSEA. This CDR3 has 13 residues. V was shortened by 6 bases and J by 10 bases, with 19 bases between the two germline ends. CDR3 DNA: TGCAGCGTCGACGACACCCTCGTGAGGGAGCAGTTCTTC. It codes for CSVDDTLVREQFF.

The genes are TRBV25-1 and TRBJ1-6; TRBD1 aligns across 7 bases. Trimming at V came to 3 bases and at J to 7 bases, leaving 9 bases not matched to a gene. This CDR3 contains 16 residues. Germline lookup yields CDR1 MGHDK and CDR2 SYGVNS. The CDR3 protein is CASSDGRQGLNSPLHF. The DNA of the CDR3 is TGTGCCAGCAGTGATGGAAGACAGGGCTTGAATTCACCCCTCCACTTT.

The V call is TRBV28, the J call TRBJ1-5; 11 positions match TRBD1. Germline assignment: CDR1 MDHEN and CDR2 SYDVKM. With V trimmed by 3 bases and J by 4 bases, 2 bases remained unmatched. The CDR3 length is 15 residues. This CDR3 is CASSFGTGGNQPQHF. CDR3 nucleotide sequence: TGTGCCAGCAGTTTTGGGACAGGGGGTAATCAGCCCCAGCATTTT.

The rearrangement joins TRBV5-5 to TRBJ1-5; D gene uncertain. The V end was cut by 0 bases, the J end by 1 base, with 11 bases between. The CDR3 contains 16 residues. Germline loops: CDR1 SGHKS, CDR2 YYEKEE (reference sequence). CDR3 in amino acids: CASSLVPGRSNQPQHF. CDR3 nucleotide sequence: TGTGCCAGCAGCTTGGTTCCCGGCAGGAGCAATCAGCCCCAGCATTTT. The full variable domain, in which reference TRBV5-5 and TRBJ1-5 provide the parts outside the CDR3, is DAGVTQSPTHLIKTRGQQVTLRCSPISGHKSVSWYQQVLGQGPQFIFQYYEKEERGRGNFPDRFSARQFPNYSSELNVNALLLGDSALYLCASSLVPGRSNQPQHFGDGTRLSIL.

This chain links TRBV6-5 with TRBJ1-3; 9 nucleotides agree with TRBD1. The CDR3 loop spans 15 amino acids. V shed 0 bases, J shed 6 bases, and the junction held 3 bases outside the gene matches. CDR1 MNHEY and CDR2 SVGAGI come from the germline V gene. Written as DNA, the CDR3 is TGTGCCAGCAGTTACTCAGGGGACAGGGCAAACACCATATATTTT. Translation gives CASSYSGDRANTIYF.